This T cell receptor beta chain was identified during a study of T cell responses to AZD1222 COVID-19 vaccine. For the study at large: Second doses at about 4 or about 12 weeks were pooled.

Sequencing used immunoSEQ multiplex PCR; TCRdb keeps in-frame clones, though not all of them. The table records about 99,000 clones, 70% to 90% of them present only once. Deletions cut 0 bases from V and 7 bases from J, with 10 bases between. This CDR3 comprises 14 residues. Germline CDR1 reads MNHEY; CDR2 reads SVGAGI. Notes on this clone: What it binds is unknown.

Notes on the study in general: Most donors were white British, females outnumbered males, and clonal diversity was possibly underestimated. The study reported that nearly half of spike-specific TCRs target unmutated variant regions. Sampled repertoires all dated from after the peak T cell response.

Sequencing used peripheral blood, obtained on day 0 of AZD1222 vaccination. V usage is TRBV6-5 and J usage is TRBJ1-5; D unresolved. The receptor was derived from an adult in good health. CDR3 protein: CASSYSGDGQPQHF. CDR3 nucleotides: TGTGCCAGCAGTTACTCAGGCGACGGGCAGCCCCAGCATTTT.